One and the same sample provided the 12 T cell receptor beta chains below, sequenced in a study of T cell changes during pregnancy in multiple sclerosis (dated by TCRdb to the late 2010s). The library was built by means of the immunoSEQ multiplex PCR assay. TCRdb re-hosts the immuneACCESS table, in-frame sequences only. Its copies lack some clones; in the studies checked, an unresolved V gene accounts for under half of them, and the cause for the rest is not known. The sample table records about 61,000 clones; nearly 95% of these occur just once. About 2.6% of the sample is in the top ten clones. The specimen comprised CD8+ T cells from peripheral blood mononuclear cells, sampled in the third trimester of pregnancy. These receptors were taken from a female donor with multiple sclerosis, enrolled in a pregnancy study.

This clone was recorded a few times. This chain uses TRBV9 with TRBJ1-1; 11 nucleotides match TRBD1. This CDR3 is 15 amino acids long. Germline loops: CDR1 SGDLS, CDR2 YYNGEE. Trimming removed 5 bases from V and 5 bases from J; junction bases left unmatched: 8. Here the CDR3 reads CASRGQGGIRTEAFF. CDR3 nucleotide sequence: TGTGCCAGCAGGGGACAGGGGGGTATACGGACTGAAGCTTTCTTT.

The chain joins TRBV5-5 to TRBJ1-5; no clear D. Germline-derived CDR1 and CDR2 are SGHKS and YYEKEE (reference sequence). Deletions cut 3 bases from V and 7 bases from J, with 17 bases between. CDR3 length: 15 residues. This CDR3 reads CASSWPAGREQPQHF. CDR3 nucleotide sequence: TGTGCCAGCAGCTGGCCGGCGGGGAGGGAACAGCCCCAGCATTTT.

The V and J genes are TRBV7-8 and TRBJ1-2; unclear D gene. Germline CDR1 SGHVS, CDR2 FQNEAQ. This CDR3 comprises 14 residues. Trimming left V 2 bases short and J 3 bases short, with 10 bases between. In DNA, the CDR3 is TGTGCCAGCAGCTTATACGGGGAGGACTATGGCTACACCTTC. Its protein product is CASSLYGEDYGYTF.

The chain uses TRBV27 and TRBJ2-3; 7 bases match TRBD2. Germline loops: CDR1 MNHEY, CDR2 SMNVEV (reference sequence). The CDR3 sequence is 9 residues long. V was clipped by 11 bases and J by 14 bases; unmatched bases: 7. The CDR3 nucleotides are TGTGCCCTCGGACTAGTCCGGTATTTT. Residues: CALGLVRYF.

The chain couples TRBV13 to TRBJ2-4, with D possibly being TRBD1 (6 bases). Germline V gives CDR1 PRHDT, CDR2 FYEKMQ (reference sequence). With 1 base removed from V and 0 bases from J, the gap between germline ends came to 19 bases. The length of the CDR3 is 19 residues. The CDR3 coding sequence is TGTGCCAGCAGCTTAGTTACGTTGAACACAGGGCTAGCCAAAAACATTCAGTACTTC. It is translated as CASSLVTLNTGLAKNIQYF.

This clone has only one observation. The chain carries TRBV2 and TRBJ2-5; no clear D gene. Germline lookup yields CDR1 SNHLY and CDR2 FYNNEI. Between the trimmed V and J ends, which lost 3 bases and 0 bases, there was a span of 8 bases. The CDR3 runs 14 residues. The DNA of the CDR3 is TGTGCCAGCAGTGACCCCAGGAACCAAGAGACCCAGTACTTC. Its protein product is CASSDPRNQETQYF.

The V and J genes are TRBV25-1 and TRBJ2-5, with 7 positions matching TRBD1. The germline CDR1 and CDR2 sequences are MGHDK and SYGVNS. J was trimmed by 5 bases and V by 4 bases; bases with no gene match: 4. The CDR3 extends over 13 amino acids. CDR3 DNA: TGTGCCAGCAGTGCAGGGGGTGGCGAGACCCAGTACTTC. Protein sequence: CASSAGGGETQYF.

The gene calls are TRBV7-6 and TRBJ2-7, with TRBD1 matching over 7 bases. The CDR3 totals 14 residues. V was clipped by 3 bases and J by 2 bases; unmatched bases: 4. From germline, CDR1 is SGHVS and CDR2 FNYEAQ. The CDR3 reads CASSLDTGAYEQYF. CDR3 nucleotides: TGTGCCAGCAGCTTGGATACAGGGGCCTACGAGCAGTACTTC.

CDR3 bases: TGTGCCAGCAGCGCCAGACTAGCGGGCTACGAGCAGTACTTC. Encoded protein: CASSARLAGYEQYF. This chain connects TRBV9 to TRBJ2-7, with 10 nucleotides matching TRBD2. This CDR3 is built from 14 residues. Trimming removed 3 bases from V and 3 bases from J; junction bases left unmatched: 3. Per germline, CDR1 SGDLS and CDR2 YYNGEE.

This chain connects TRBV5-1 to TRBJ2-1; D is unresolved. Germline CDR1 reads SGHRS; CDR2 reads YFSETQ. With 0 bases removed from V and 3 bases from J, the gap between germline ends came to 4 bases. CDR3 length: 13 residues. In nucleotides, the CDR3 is TGCGCCAGCAGCTTGGAACTCTACAATGAGCAGTTCTTC. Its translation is CASSLELYNEQFF.

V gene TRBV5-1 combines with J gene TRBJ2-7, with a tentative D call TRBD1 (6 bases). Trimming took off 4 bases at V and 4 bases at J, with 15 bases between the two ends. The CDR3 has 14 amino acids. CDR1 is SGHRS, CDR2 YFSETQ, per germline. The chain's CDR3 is CASSPMGHLYEQYF. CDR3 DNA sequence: TGCGCCAGCAGCCCCATGGGACATCTTTACGAGCAGTACTTC. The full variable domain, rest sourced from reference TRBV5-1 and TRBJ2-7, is KAGVTQTPRYLIKTRGQQVTLSCSPISGHRSVSWYQQTPGQGLQFLFEYFSETQRNKGNFPGRFSGRQFSNSRSEMNVSTLELGDSALYLCASSPMGHLYEQYFGPGTRLTVT.

CDR3 loop: CASSFINEQFF. In DNA, the CDR3 is TGTGCCAGCAGCTTTATCAATGAGCAGTTCTTC. The rearrangement joins TRBV5-5 to TRBJ2-1; D is ambiguous. The germline gives CDR1 SGHKS, CDR2 YYEKEE (reference sequence). This CDR3 comprises 11 residues. V dropped 2 bases and J dropped 6 bases, with 3 bases sitting between them.